A few counts support the clone carrying this TCR beta chain. The sample originates from a study of identical twins. TCRdb reprocessed the 5' RACE reads with MiXCR, giving one entry per CDR3 protein. The repertoire includes 550,000 to 700,000 distinct CDR3 sequences, 21% of them detected once, and 4% to 5.5% sits in the top ten. These records were also assigned to another study, of T cells expressing NK-cell markers. From that study: The study did not resolve the HCMV specificity of expanded NKG2C+ T cell clones.

This TCR came from a woman aged 18-30 years in good health. The source material was PBMCs.

The CDR3 reads CASSFAFPSGFSTDTQYF. CDR3 in DNA: TGTGCCAGCAGCTTCGCTTTTCCTAGCGGTTTTAGCACAGATACGCAGTATTTT. The chain is built from TRBV7-2 and TRBJ2-3; the match to TRBD2 covers 7 bases. Unmatched junction bases numbered 12, after V lost 3 bases and J lost 0 bases. There are 18 residues in the CDR3. Germline V gives CDR1 SGHTA, CDR2 FQGNSA. Using reference TRBV7-2 and TRBJ2-3 for the parts outside the CDR3, the full variable domain is GAGVSQSPSNKVTEKGKDVELRCDPISGHTALYWYRQSLGQGLEFLIYFQGNSAPDKSGLPSDRFSAERTGGSVSTLTIQRTQQEDSAVYLCASSFAFPSGFSTDTQYFGPGTRLTVL.